The source of this T cell receptor beta chain is a study of T cell responses to AZD1222 COVID-19 vaccine. This table comes from immunoSEQ multiplex PCR, and its TCRdb copy is limited to in-frame clones, with some not included. The sample consists of some 40,000 clones, roughly 80% of them appearing once. The germline V gene encodes CDR1 MNHEY and CDR2 SVGAGI. CDR3 length: 15 residues. The J segment lost 4 bases and the V segment lost 7 bases, leaving 10 bases of the junction unmatched. General study points: Donors, mostly white British, included more females; clonal diversity was possibly underestimated.

For this clone: Antigen: not known.

The receptor was derived from an adult in good health. The sequencing here drew on peripheral blood, taken on day 0 of AZD1222 vaccination. The chain has TRBV6-5 and TRBJ2-7; 10 positions agree with TRBD1. DNA of the CDR3: TGTGCCAGCACCAACCCGACAGGGGGCAAGTACGAGCAGTACTTC. Amino acid sequence: CASTNPTGGKYEQYF.